This record concerns one TCR beta chain sequence. Its target is not known. Within the ViraFEST assay, antigen-specific CD4+ T cells underwent expansion with viral peptide pools prior to sequencing. Upon completion of around eleven days in culture, CD4+ T cells were isolated. The person acquired a PCR-confirmed SARS-CoV-2 infection between March and December 2020. CDR3 size: 15 residues. The V gene's germline CDR1 is PRHDT and CDR2 FYEKMQ (reference sequence). V trimming: 1 base; J trimming: 7 bases; junction bases outside the gene matches: 8. The data are from a study of vaccination effects on CD4 cells after COVID-19. Sequencing used immunoSEQ multiplex PCR; TCRdb keeps in-frame clones, though not all of them. The table lists more than 35,000 clones, 75% of them singletons, with under 30% in the top ten.

The TCR comes from a human donor who had a prior SARS-CoV-2 infection. This chain uses TRBV13 with TRBJ2-7, with 9 bases lining up with TRBD2. Specimen: CD4+ T cells from PBMCs cultured with a peptide pool, collected before COVID-19 vaccination. CDR3 loop: CASSLAAGGPKEQYF. CDR3 sequence (DNA): TGTGCCAGCAGCTTAGCGGCGGGGGGGCCGAAGGAGCAGTACTTC.